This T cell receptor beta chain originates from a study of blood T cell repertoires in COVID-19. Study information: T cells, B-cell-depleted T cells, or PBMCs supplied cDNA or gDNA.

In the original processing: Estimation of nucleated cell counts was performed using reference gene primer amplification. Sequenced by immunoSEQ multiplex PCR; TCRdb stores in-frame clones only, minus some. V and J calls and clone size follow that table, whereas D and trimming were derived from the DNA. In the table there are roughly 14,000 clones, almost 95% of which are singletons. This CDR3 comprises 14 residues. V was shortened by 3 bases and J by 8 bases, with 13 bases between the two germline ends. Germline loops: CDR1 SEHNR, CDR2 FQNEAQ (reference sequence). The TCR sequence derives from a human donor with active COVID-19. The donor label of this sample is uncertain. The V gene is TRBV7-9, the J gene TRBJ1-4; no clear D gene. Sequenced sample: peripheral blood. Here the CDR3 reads CASSFVEVPEKLFF. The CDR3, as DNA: TGTGCCAGCAGCTTCGTGGAGGTACCCGAAAAACTGTTTTTT.